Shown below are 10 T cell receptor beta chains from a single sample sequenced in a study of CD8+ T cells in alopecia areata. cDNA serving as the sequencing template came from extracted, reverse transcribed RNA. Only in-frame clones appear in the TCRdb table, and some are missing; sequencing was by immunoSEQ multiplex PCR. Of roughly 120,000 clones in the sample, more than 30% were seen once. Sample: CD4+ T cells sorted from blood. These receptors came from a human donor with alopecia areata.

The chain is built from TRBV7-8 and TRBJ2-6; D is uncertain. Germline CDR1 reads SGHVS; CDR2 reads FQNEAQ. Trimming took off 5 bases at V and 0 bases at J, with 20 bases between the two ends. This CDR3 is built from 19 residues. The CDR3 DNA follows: TGTGCCAGCAGCCTCCTCCATGGCGGCCGGGCCTCTGGGGCCAACGTCCTGACTTTC. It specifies CASSLLHGGRASGANVLTF.

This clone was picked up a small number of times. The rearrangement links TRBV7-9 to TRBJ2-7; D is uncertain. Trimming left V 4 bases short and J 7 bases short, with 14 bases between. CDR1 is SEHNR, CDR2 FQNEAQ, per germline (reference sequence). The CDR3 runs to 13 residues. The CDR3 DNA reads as TGTGCCAGCAGCTCGCCAAGGACGCCAGAGCAGTACTTC. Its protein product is CASSSPRTPEQYF. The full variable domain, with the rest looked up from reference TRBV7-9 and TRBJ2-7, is DTGVSQNPRHKITKRGQNVTFRCDPISEHNRLYWYRQTLGQGPEFLTYFQNEAQLEKSRLLSDRFSAERPKGSFSTLEIQRTEQGDSAMYLCASSSPRTPEQYFGPGTRLTVT.

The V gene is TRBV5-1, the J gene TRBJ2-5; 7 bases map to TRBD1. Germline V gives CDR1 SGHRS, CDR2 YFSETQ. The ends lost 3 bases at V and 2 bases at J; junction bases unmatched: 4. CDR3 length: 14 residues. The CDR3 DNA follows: TGCGCCAGCAGCTCCCGGGACAGACAAGAGACCCAGTACTTC. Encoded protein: CASSSRDRQETQYF.

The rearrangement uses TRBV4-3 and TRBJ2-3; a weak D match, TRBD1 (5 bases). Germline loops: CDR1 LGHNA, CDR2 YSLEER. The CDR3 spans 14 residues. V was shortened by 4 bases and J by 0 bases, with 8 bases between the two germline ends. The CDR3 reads CASSLQGSTDTQYF. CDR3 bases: TGCGCCAGCAGCCTCCAGGGTAGCACAGATACGCAGTATTTT.

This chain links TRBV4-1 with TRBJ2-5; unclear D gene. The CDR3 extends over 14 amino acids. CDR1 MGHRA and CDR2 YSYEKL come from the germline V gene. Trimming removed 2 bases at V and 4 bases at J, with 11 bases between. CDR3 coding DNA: TGCGCCAGCAGCCAACCGGCTAGATCAGAGACCCAGTACTTC. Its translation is CASSQPARSETQYF.

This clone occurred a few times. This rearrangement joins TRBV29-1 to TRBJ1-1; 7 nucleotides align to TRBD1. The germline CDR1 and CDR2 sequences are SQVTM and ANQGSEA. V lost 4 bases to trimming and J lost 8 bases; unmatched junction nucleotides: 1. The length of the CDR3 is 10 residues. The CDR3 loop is CSVVGQEAFF. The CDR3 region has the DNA TGCAGCGTTGTGGGACAGGAAGCTTTCTTT.

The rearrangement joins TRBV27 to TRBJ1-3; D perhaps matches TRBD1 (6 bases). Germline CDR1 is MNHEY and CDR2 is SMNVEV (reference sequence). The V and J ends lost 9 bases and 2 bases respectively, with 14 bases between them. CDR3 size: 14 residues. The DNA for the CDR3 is TGTGCCAGTACTGACAGGTCGGCTGGAAACACCATATATTTT. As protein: CASTDRSAGNTIYF.

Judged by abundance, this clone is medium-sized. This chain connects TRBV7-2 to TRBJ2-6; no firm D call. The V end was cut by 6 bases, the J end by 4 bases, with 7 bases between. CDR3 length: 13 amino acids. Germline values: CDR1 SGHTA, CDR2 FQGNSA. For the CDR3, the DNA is TGTGCCAGCAGATTCCAAGGGGCCAACGTCCTGACTTTC. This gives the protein CASRFQGANVLTF. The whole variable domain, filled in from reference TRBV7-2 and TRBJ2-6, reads GAGVSQSPSNKVTEKGKDVELRCDPISGHTALYWYRQSLGQGLEFLIYFQGNSAPDKSGLPSDRFSAERTGGSVSTLTIQRTQQEDSAVYLCASRFQGANVLTFGAGSRLTVL.

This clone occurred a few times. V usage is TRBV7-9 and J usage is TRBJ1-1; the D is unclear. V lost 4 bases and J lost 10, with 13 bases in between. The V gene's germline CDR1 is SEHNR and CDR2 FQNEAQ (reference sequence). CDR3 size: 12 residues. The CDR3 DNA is TGTGCCAGCAGCTCATCCATCCTCGGAGCTTTCTTT. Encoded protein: CASSSSILGAFF.

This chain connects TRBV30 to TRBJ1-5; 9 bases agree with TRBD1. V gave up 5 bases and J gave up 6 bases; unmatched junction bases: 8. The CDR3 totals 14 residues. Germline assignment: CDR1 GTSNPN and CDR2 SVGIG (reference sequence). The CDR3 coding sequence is TGTGCCTGGGAGGCCACAGGGGGCGGTCAGCCCCAGCATTTT. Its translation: CAWEATGGGQPQHF. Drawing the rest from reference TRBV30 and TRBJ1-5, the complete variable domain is SQTIHQWPATLVQPVGSPLSLECTVEGTSNPNLYWYRQAAGRGLQLLFYSVGIGQISSEVPQNLSASRPQDRQFILSSKKLLLSDSGFYLCAWEATGGGQPQHFGDGTRLSIL.